These 13 T cell receptor beta chains were all obtained from the same sample, sequenced in a study of blood T cell repertoires in COVID-19. Some clones are missing from TCRdb's copy, which holds only in-frame ones; the method was immunoSEQ multiplex PCR. The sample has 350,000 to 450,000 clones; roughly 90% are singletons. The sample consisted of PBMCs or T cells enriched from blood (not recorded which). These receptors were taken from a woman between 18 and 30 years old who had been exposed to COVID-19.

This clone occurred once. The CDR3 region is CASSESRGLIYNEQFF. In DNA, the CDR3 is TGTGCCAGCAGTGAAAGCAGGGGGCTGATCTACAATGAGCAGTTCTTC. The chain is built from TRBV2 and TRBJ2-1; 8 bases match TRBD1. This CDR3 spans 16 amino acids. J lost 3 bases, V lost 2 bases, and 6 bases had no gene match. Germline CDR1 is SNHLY and CDR2 is FYNNEI.

This sequence joins TRBV5-5 and TRBJ1-2, with a weak D call TRBD1 (5 bases). Germline assignment: CDR1 SGHKS and CDR2 YYEKEE (reference sequence). V was pared by 4 bases and J by 6 bases, with 16 bases between. The CDR3 is 14 amino acids. CDR3 loop: CASSPRDSRDGYTF. CDR3 nucleotides: TGTGCCAGCAGCCCACGGGACTCCAGGGATGGCTACACCTTC.

This chain links TRBV7-9 with TRBJ1-2; tentatively, D is TRBD1 (6 bases). The CDR3 is 14 amino acids. The V end lost 3 bases, the J end lost 1 base, and 9 bases lay between the germline ends. CDR1 and CDR2 (germline): SEHNR, FQNEAQ (reference sequence). DNA for the CDR3: TGTGCCAGCAGCTTTACAGGGAATAACTATGGCTACACCTTC. Amino acids: CASSFTGNNYGYTF.

This clone has a single count. The chain links TRBV9 to TRBJ2-7, with a tentative D call TRBD1 (7 bases). This CDR3 contains 15 residues. CDR1 and CDR2 from the germline V gene are SGDLS and YYNGEE. V was pared by 0 bases and J by 3 bases, with 13 bases between. CDR3: CASSVGQGGNYEQYF. CDR3 bases: TGTGCCAGCAGCGTAGGCCAGGGGGGTAACTACGAGCAGTACTTC.

The chain links TRBV9 to TRBJ2-7; D possibly corresponds to TRBD1 (5 bases). Trimming cost V 0 bases and J 6 bases, with 13 bases left between them. CDR3 length: 14 residues. Germline assignment: CDR1 SGDLS and CDR2 YYNGEE. The CDR3 nucleotides read TGTGCCAGCAGCGTAGGAACAGGCTCTGGCGAGCAGTACTTC. It translates to CASSVGTGSGEQYF.

This clone is a singleton in its sample. This rearrangement joins TRBV19 to TRBJ2-2, with TRBD2 matching 8 bases. CDR3 length: 17 residues. The germline CDR1 and CDR2 sequences are LNHDA and SQIVND (reference sequence). V trimming: 3 bases; J trimming: 1 base; junction bases outside the gene matches: 7. CDR3 in amino acids: CASSMILAGGNTGELFF. CDR3 sequence (DNA): TGTGCCAGTAGTATGATTCTTGCGGGGGGGAACACCGGGGAGCTGTTTTTT.

This clone was recorded only once. The CDR3 sequence is CASSLEGTGGWSNTGELFF. The CDR3 bases are TGTGCCAGCAGCTTAGAAGGGACAGGGGGCTGGTCGAACACCGGGGAGCTGTTTTTT. The chain employs TRBV7-2 and TRBJ2-2; TRBD1 matches at 12 bases. J was trimmed by 0 bases and V by 1 base; bases with no gene match: 6. The CDR3 loop spans 19 amino acids. CDR1 and CDR2 from the germline V gene are SGHTA and FQGNSA.

This chain uses TRBV7-9 with TRBJ2-1; 12 bases match TRBD1. The V gene end was trimmed by 4 bases and the J gene end by 9 bases; junction bases not matched to a gene: 16. Germline CDR1 and CDR2: SEHNR and FQNEAQ (reference sequence). The CDR3 runs 18 residues. The CDR3 region is CASSSPLGPGQGASEQFF. CDR3 in DNA: TGTGCCAGCAGCTCACCCCTGGGTCCGGGACAGGGGGCTAGTGAGCAGTTCTTC.

The chain uses TRBV7-6 and TRBJ2-2; D uncertain. CDR1 is SGHVS and CDR2 is FNYEAQ in the germline V gene. The CDR3 length is 12 residues. Trimming shortened V by 1 base and J by 6 bases, and 3 bases separated the two germline ends. The CDR3 sequence: CASSLGAGELFF. The CDR3 DNA is TGTGCCAGCAGCTTAGGCGCCGGGGAGCTGTTTTTT.

The genes are TRBV3-1 (or the pseudogene TRBV3-2) and TRBJ1-4, with D possibly matching TRBD1 (5 bases). Looked up from germline, CDR1 is LGHDT and CDR2 is YNNKEL (reference sequence). V was shortened by 2 bases and J by 6 bases, with 16 bases between the two germline ends. This CDR3 comprises 16 residues. The CDR3 nucleotides are TGTGCCAGCAGCCAAAACAGGTCCCCAGGTGATGAAAAACTGTTTTTT. Translating it yields CASSQNRSPGDEKLFF.

The chain is built from TRBV5-4 and TRBJ2-3; D unclear. The CDR3 has 12 amino acids. Germline CDR1 reads SGHNT; CDR2 reads YYREEE (reference sequence). The germline V and J ends were trimmed by 3 bases and 4 bases, with 6 bases remaining between them. DNA for the CDR3: TGTGCCAGCAGCTCCCCAGCAGATACGCAGTATTTT. Amino acids: CASSSPADTQYF. Filled out from reference TRBV5-4 and TRBJ2-3, the complete variable domain reads ETGVTQSPTHLIKTRGQQVTLRCSSQSGHNTVSWYQQALGQGPQFIFQYYREEENGRGNFPPRFSGLQFPNYSSELNVNALELDDSALYLCASSSPADTQYFGPGTRLTVL.

The CDR3: CASSFERTGELFF. Here the CDR3 DNA reads TGTGCCAGCAGCTTCGAACGGACCGGGGAGCTGTTTTTT. The genes are TRBV5-4 and TRBJ2-2, with unresolved D. This CDR3 has 13 amino acids. Germline CDR1 SGHNT, CDR2 YYREEE (reference sequence). V was cut by 2 bases and J by 5 bases, with 7 bases left in between.

CDR3 sequence reads: CASSSARGFSGNTIYF. The CDR3 DNA is TGTGCCAGCAGTTCCGCCAGGGGGTTCTCTGGAAACACCATATATTTT. The chain employs TRBV28 and TRBJ1-3; 7 bases are shared with TRBD1. The CDR3 spans 16 residues. V lost 4 bases to trimming and J lost 0 bases; unmatched junction nucleotides: 6. Looked up from germline, CDR1 is MDHEN and CDR2 is SYDVKM.